This T cell receptor (beta chain) originates from a study of blood T cells in healthy people across ages. CDR1 and CDR2 from the germline V gene are MNHNS and SASEGT. V lost 7 bases to trimming and J lost 3 bases; unmatched junction nucleotides: 6. The CDR3 runs to 16 residues. Study observations and caveats: Versus aged donors, long-lived donors had higher diversity and more naive CD4+ cells.

Through a sample-barcoded 5' primer and a J-beta primer mix, a second PCR was run for about 6 to 11 cycles. In TCRdb, the 5' RACE reads were re-called with MiXCR into one record per CDR3 protein. The sample holds fewer than 1.5 million distinct CDR3 sequences; 35% to 45% are singletons and the top ten take roughly 8.2%. Worth noting for this clonotype: Its antigen is as yet unknown.

The sample taken for sequencing was blood. The origin of this receptor is a woman aged 18-35 years in good health. The J gene is TRBJ1-6, the V gene TRBV6-1; TRBD1 aligns across 10 bases. CDR3 bases: TGTGCCAGCAACTCCGGGACAGGGGTCTATAATTCACCCCTCCACTTT. Protein: CASNSGTGVYNSPLHF.